In its sample, the clone carrying this T cell receptor beta chain was seen a few times. Its target is not known. The data stem from a study of blood T cells in healthy people across ages. Study observations and caveats: The donors' CMV status was not determined, possibly confounding changes in expanded clonotypes. Relative to aged donors, long-lived donors carried more naive CD4+ cells and displayed higher diversity.

The authors ran a second PCR of roughly 6 to 12 cycles using a sample-barcoded 5' primer and a J-beta primer mix. Using its own MiXCR run on the 5' RACE reads, TCRdb lists one record per CDR3 protein. This table holds around 1.1 million distinct CDR3 sequences, under 40% found once. The CDR3 contains 15 residues. Germline assignment: CDR1 DFQATT and CDR2 SNEGSKA (reference sequence). V was trimmed by 1 base and J by 1 base, leaving 12 bases between them. Input material: blood. V and J are TRBV20-1 and TRBJ2-3; weak D call: TRBD2 (7 bases). The receptor's source is a man between 18 and 29 years old in good health. The DNA for the CDR3 is TGCAGTGCTAGAGTCCCGGGGGGCGGCACAGATACGCAGTATTTT. Amino acid sequence: CSARVPGGGTDTQYF.